Listed here are 4 T cell receptor beta chains from one sample, sequenced in a study of T-cell memory formation after mild COVID-19. TCRdb itself ran the 5' RACE reads through MiXCR, one entry per CDR3 protein. Among about 560,000 distinct CDR3 sequences listed, about 20% were seen once. Sequences were obtained from PBMCs or a T cell subset sorted from them (not recorded which). Every receptor here comes from an adult woman who had mild COVID-19 (a few samples of this study predate the infection). Cell type and time point are not known.

J is TRBJ1-6 and V is TRBV3-1; 10 nucleotides agree with TRBD1. Germline assignment: CDR1 LGHDT and CDR2 YNNKEL (reference sequence). This CDR3 is built from 14 residues. The ends lost 2 bases at V and 12 bases at J; junction bases unmatched: 4. CDR3 loop: CASSQRTGGKPLHF. Here the CDR3 DNA reads TGTGCCAGCAGCCAAAGGACAGGGGGTAAACCCCTCCACTTT.

The chain has TRBV7-3 and TRBJ2-2; the match to TRBD2 covers 7 bases. The junction had 7 bases not matched to a gene; V was cut back by 8 bases and J by 7 bases. Germline V gene lookup returns CDR1 SGHTA and CDR2 FQGTGA. The CDR3 runs 13 residues. The DNA for the CDR3 is TGTGCCAGCCACTTCGGGGAGGGCGGGGAGCTGTTTTTT. Its translation: CASHFGEGGELFF.

This clonotype was counted only a few times. V is TRBV5-1 and J is TRBJ1-1; no definite D call. Germline V gene lookup returns CDR1 SGHRS and CDR2 YFSETQ. V was cut by 0 bases and J by 2 bases, with 17 bases left in between. This CDR3 contains 17 residues. The CDR3 region is CASSLARRRTLNTEAFF. DNA of the CDR3: TGCGCCAGCAGCTTGGCCAGGCGACGGACCCTCAACACTGAAGCTTTCTTT.

The chain carries TRBV12-3 or TRBV12-4 and TRBJ2-7, with D perhaps given as TRBD1 or TRBD2 (5 bases each). The CDR3 is made up of 15 amino acids. V was shortened by 6 bases and J by 6 bases, with 21 bases between the two germline ends. The CDR3 nucleotides read TGTGCCAGCAGACGAACCGGGACCTCCCAAGCCGAGCAGTACTTC. Its translation is CASRRTGTSQAEQYF.